The present T cell receptor beta chain was sequenced within a study of cytomegalovirus exposure and HLA in healthy donors (dated by TCRdb to 2015 to 2018). Describing the broader study: According to a later analysis, the roughly 120 validation repertoires were produced on the same platform as the 680 or so repertoires of the first cohort. The study was designed to test whether signatures of past pathogen exposure could be identified by cataloging public T cell receptors. A separate validation cohort of approximately 120 different subjects was used in addition to the approximately 640-subject first cohort. High-throughput TCR immunosequencing, statistical association of individual TCRs with disease status, and machine learning were combined to predict cytomegalovirus infection status.

Library prep was done by the immunoSEQ multiplex PCR assay. As for the authors' bioinformatics: A statistical classification framework was built for diagnosing cytomegalovirus status from the catalog of TCR beta chain sequences. Sourced from immuneACCESS, this table was stored by TCRdb with only in-frame sequences that have V and J called. A share of the clones is absent; for the studies checked, an unresolved V gene accounts for under half, and the remainder has no known explanation. For V, J and clone size, that table is used; D and trimming come from the DNA. Across this sample there are about 330,000 clones, with approximately 90% seen only once. The ten largest account for about 1% of the sample. Donors formed part of the validation cohort, which comprised 120 subjects and was distinct from the first cohort of 670 or so subjects. The research as a whole found: A total of 150 to 200 TCR beta chains were listed by the study as associated with cytomegalovirus. A later analysis had no HLA typing for the validation cohort, so co-occurrence there was scored across all 110 or so repertoires. The classifier was reported to diagnose cytomegalovirus status with high specificity and sensitivity in both the original cohort and the validation cohort. The authors suggested that the approach could potentially be extended to other disease states and immunological phenotypes. Across donors, most TCR sequences were observed very rarely, whereas some public TCRs were present in many individuals. A few of the identified cytomegalovirus-associated TCR beta chains were confirmed in vitro to be specific for cytomegalovirus antigens. A later analysis found that TCRs clustered in the first cohort also tended to co-occur in the approximately 120 validation repertoires, with just under 95% of cluster scores above 0.

The CDR1 and CDR2 encoded by the germline V gene are SGHVS and FQNEAQ. Trimming at the junction amounts to 3 bases on V and 3 bases on J, and the germline ends lie 9 bases apart. The CDR3 sequence holds 13 residues, the cysteine and phenylalanine included. Only the CDR3 portion is preserved as DNA: 39 bases, with reading frame beginning at the first base. Comments on this clone: The antigen it recognizes is unknown. Base-call qualities are not available, and no considerably larger clone is one nucleotide away.

The chain was built from TRBV7-8 and TRBJ2-7, with the D gene uncertain. Sequencing input: PBMCs. This clonotype was sampled from a woman aged 30 to 39 in good health and CMV-seropositive. The CDR3 here reads CASSLGDFYEQYF. The DNA sequence is as follows: TGTGCCAGCAGCTTGGGTGACTTCTACGAGCAGTACTTC. Supplemented by the reference TRBV7-8 and TRBJ2-7 proteins around the CDR3, the complete variable domain is GAGVSQSPRYKVAKRGQDVALRCDPISGHVSLFWYQQALGQGPEFLTYFQNEAQLDKSGLPSDRFFAERPEGSVSTLKIQRTQQEDSAVYLCASSLGDFYEQYFGPGTRLTVT.